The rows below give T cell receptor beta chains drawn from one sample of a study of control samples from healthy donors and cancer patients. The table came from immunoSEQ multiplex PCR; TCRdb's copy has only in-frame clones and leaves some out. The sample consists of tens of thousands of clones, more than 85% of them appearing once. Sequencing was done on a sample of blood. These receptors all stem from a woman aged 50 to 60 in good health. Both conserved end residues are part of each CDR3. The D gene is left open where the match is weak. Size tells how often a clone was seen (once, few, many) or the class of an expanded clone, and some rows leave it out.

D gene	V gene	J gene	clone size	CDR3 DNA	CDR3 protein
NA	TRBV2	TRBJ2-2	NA	TGTGCCAGCGACCGCCTCGACACCGGGGAGCTGTTTTTT	CASDRLDTGELFF
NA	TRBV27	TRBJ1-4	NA	TGTGCCAGCAGTCCGACTCGGGGTCTGGTTGAAAAACTGTTTTTT	CASSPTRGLVEKLFF
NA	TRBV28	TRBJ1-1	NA	TGTGCCAGCAGCCCGCTTACCACTGAAGCTTTCTTT	CASSPLTTEAFF
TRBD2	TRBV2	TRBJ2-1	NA	TGTGCCAGCAGACCCGGGGGGGCTTATGTCATTGAGCAGTTCTTC	CASRPGGAYVIEQFF
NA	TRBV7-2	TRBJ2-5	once	TGTGCCAGCAGCCGCTCGGGCGGCAAAGAGACCCAGTACTTC	CASSRSGGKETQYF
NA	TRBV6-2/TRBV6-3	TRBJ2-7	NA	TGTGCCAGCAGTTACCCCCTGAGGGCCCCGCAGTACTTC	CASSYPLRAPQYF
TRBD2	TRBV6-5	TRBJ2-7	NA	TGTGCCAGCAGTTACCATACTAGCGCGATCGCTTACGAGCAGTACTTC	CASSYHTSAIAYEQYF
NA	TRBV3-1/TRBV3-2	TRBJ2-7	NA	TGTGCCAGCAGCCGGACGGGCCACGAGCAGTACTTC	CASSRTGHEQYF
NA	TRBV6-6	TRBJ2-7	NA	TGTGCCAGCAGACCTCTCCTAGCTTCGGACGAGCAGTACTTC	CASRPLLASDEQYF
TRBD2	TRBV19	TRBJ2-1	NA	TGTGCCAGTAGTGCCACTAGCGGGGGGCCCCGGAATGAGCAGTTCTTC	CASSATSGGPRNEQFF
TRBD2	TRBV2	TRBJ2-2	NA	TGTGCCAGCAGTGAAGCACTAGCGGGACCTAACACCGGGGAGCTGTTTTTT	CASSEALAGPNTGELFF
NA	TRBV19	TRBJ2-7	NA	TGTGCCAGTAGTGATTTGCGGGGGCCATCTTTCTACGAGCAGTACTTC	CASSDLRGPSFYEQYF
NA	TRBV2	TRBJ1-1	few	TGTGCCAGCAGCCGCGCCGCGGATCACACTGAAGCTTTCTTT	CASSRAADHTEAFF
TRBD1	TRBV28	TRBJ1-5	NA	TGTGCCAGCAGTTTTGGGGACAGGGGCAATCAGCCCCAGCATTTT	CASSFGDRGNQPQHF
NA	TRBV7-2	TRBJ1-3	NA	TGTGCCAGCAGCTCACCCCAGGGGTACGGAAACACCATATATTTT	CASSSPQGYGNTIYF
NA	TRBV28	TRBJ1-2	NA	TGTGCCAGCAGCTCGCCCTATGGCTACACCTTC	CASSSPYGYTF
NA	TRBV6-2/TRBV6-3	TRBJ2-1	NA	TGTGCCAGCAGTAAAGGATTGGACTACAATGAGCAGTTCTTC	CASSKGLDYNEQFF
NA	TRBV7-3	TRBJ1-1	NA	TGTGCCAGCAGCTTAATGGCTAACACTGAAGCTTTCTTT	CASSLMANTEAFF
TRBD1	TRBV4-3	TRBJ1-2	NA	TGCGCCAGCAGCCAAGGGGGTCCGGGACAGATGGACTATGGCTACACCTTC	CASSQGGPGQMDYGYTF
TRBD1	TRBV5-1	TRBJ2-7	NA	TGCGCCAGCAGCTTGGAAGGACAGGGGATGTACGAGCAGTACTTC	CASSLEGQGMYEQYF
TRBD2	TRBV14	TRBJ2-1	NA	TGTGCCAGCAGCTTACCGGGACTAGCGGCCCGGGGCCATGAGCAGTTCTTC	CASSLPGLAARGHEQFF
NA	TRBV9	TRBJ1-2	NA	TGTGCCAGCAGCGTTCTCCTCGGGGTAGGGGGCTACACCTTC	CASSVLLGVGGYTF
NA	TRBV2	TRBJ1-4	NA	TGTGCCAGCAGTGTCGAGGGGGGGGAAAAACTGTTTTTT	CASSVEGGEKLFF
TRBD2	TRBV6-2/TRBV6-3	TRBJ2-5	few	TGTGCCAGCAGTCCCTACGGGGGGATAGAGACCCAGTACTTC	CASSPYGGIETQYF
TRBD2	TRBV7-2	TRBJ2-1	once	TGTGCCAGCAGCCCAGGGACTAGGGGGTACAATGAGCAGTTCTTC	CASSPGTRGYNEQFF
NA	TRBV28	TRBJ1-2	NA	TGTGCCAGCTCTGCAGGGAACTATGGCTACACCTTC	CASSAGNYGYTF
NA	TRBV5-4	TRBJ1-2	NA	TGTGCCAGCAGCACTGGGGACACAGGATTAATCTATGGCTACACCTTC	CASSTGDTGLIYGYTF
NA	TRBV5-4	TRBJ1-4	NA	TGTGCCAGCAGCTTGGTTCCGGGGACTAATGAAAAACTGTTTTTT	CASSLVPGTNEKLFF
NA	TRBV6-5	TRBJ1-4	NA	TGTGCCAGCAGTTACATGGGACTTACTAATGAAAAACTGTTTTTT	CASSYMGLTNEKLFF
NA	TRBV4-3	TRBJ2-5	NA	TGCGCCAGCAGCCAAGATTCACAGAACCAAGAGACCCAGTACTTC	CASSQDSQNQETQYF